The T cell receptor (beta chain) described here comes from a study of blood T cells in healthy people across ages. Whole-study results and caveats: Long-lived donors exceeded aged donors in naive CD4+ cells and diversity.

Regarding this clonotype: Its antigen is unidentified.

The CDR3 has 17 residues. Germline CDR1 and CDR2: ENHRY and SYGVKD. Between the trimmed V and J ends, which lost 6 bases and 1 base, there was a span of 18 bases. Through a sample-barcoded 5' primer and a J-beta primer mix, a second PCR was run for 7 to 11 cycles. TCRdb itself ran the 5' RACE reads through MiXCR, one entry per CDR3 protein. The sample lists about 650,000 distinct CDR3 sequences; over 40% were seen once. The sample consisted of blood. The source of this sequence is a woman aged 80 or over in good health. The genes are TRBV10-3 and TRBJ2-2, with D possibly being TRBD1 or TRBD2 (5 bases each). CDR3 sequence reads: CAISILLGTVNTGELFF. The CDR3 coding sequence is TGTGCCATCAGCATTCTACTAGGGACGGTGAACACCGGGGAGCTGTTTTTT.